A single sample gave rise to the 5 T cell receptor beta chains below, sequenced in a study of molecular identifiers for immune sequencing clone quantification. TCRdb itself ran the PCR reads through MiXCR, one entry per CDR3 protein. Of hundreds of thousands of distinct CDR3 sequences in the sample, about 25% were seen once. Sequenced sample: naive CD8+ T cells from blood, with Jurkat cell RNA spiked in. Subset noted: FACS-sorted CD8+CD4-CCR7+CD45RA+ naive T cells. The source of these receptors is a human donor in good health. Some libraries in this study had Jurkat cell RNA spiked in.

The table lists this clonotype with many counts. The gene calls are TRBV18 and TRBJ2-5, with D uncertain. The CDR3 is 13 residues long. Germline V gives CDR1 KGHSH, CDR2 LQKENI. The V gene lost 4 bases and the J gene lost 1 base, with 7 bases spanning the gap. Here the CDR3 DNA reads TGTGCCAGCTCACTTCCCGCCCAAGAGACCCAGTACTTC. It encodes CASSLPAQETQYF.

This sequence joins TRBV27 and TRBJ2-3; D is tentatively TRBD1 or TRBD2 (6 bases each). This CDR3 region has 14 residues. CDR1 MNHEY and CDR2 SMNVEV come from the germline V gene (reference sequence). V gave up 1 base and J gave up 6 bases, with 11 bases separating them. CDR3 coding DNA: TGTGCCAGCAGTTTATTAACGGGGGCGGATACGCAGTATTTT. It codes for CASSLLTGADTQYF.

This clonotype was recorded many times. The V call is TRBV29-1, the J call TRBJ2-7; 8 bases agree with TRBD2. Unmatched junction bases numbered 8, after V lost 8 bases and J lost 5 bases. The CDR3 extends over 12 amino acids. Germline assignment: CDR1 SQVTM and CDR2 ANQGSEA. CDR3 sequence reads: CSSLTAGDEQYF. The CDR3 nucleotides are TGCAGCTCGCTCACAGCGGGGGACGAGCAGTACTTC.

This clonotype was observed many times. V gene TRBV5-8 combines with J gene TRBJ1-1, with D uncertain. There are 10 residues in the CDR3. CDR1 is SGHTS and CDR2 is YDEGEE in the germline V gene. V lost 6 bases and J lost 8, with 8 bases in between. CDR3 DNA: TGTGCCAGCACCGAAATCGAAGCTTTCTTT. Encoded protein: CASTEIEAFF. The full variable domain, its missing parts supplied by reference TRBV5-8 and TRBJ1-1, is EAGVTQSPTHLIKTRGQQATLRCSPISGHTSVYWYQQALGLGLQFLLWYDEGEERNRGNFPPRFSGRQFPNYSSELNVNALELEDSALYLCASTEIEAFFGQGTRLTVV.

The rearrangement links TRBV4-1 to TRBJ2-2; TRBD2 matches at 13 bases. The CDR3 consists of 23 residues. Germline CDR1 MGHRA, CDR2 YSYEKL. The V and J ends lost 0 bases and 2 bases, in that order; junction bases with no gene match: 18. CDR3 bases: TGCGCCAGCAGCCAAGATCAGGCGACTAGCGGGGGGCTACCTCATATAAACACCGGGGAGCTGTTTTTT. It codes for CASSQDQATSGGLPHINTGELFF.